The 13 T cell receptor beta chains below come from one sample, sequenced in a study of T-cell reconstitution after alpha-beta-depleted transplantation in children. A TCRbeta library incorporating unique molecular identifiers was prepared. From the PCR reads, TCRdb called clonotypes with MiXCR, one entry per CDR3 protein. The repertoire has about 200,000 distinct CDR3 sequences, 5.5% to 7% of them found once; the top ten carry under 5%. Here the sequenced sample was PBMCs, taken before TCRalphabeta/CD19-depleted stem cell transplant. The source of these receptors is a girl less than two years old with combined immunodeficiency, due to receive a stem cell transplant.

The chain joins TRBV2 to TRBJ2-7; possibly TRBD2 for D (5 bases). Germline V gene sequence: CDR1 SNHLY, CDR2 FYNNEI. Trimming stripped 7 bases from V and 0 bases from J, with 10 bases between. This CDR3 has 13 amino acids. This CDR3 reads CASTSLSSYEQYF. The DNA of the CDR3 is TGTGCCAGCACTAGCCTTAGCTCCTACGAGCAGTACTTC.

The J gene is TRBJ1-5, the V gene TRBV2; 7 nucleotides agree with TRBD1. Germline V gene data show CDR1 as SNHLY and CDR2 as FYNNEI. The V gene end was trimmed by 4 bases and the J gene end by 5 bases; junction bases not matched to a gene: 8. This CDR3 region has 15 residues. For the CDR3, the DNA is TGTGCCAGCAGTGGAGACAGGGTCATGGATCAGCCCCAGCATTTT. Amino acids: CASSGDRVMDQPQHF.

At least ten counts were recorded for this clonotype. The rearrangement uses TRBV28 and TRBJ2-7; the match to TRBD1 covers 7 bases. Germline values: CDR1 MDHEN, CDR2 SYDVKM. V lost 6 bases and J lost 5; bases outside the gene matches: 10. This CDR3 is built from 14 residues. CDR3 amino acids: CASRKTGLRNEQYF. The CDR3 region has the DNA TGTGCCAGCAGGAAGACAGGGTTACGGAACGAGCAGTACTTC.

In this sample, this clonotype turned up many times. The chain couples TRBV13 to TRBJ2-7; possible D gene TRBD2, 5 bases. CDR1 is PRHDT, CDR2 FYEKMQ, per germline (reference sequence). The CDR3 runs to 14 residues. V dropped 0 bases and J dropped 5 bases, with 11 bases sitting between them. The CDR3: CASSLGGLANEQYF. The CDR3 region has the DNA TGTGCCAGCAGCTTAGGTGGTCTAGCCAACGAGCAGTACTTC.

The CDR3: CASSFLTGGLGTISYNEQFF. CDR3 nucleotides: TGTGCCAGCAGTTTCCTAACAGGGGGCTTAGGGACGATCTCCTACAATGAGCAGTTCTTC. V is TRBV12-3 or TRBV12-4 and J is TRBJ2-1, with TRBD1 identical over 9 bases. The V segment lost 3 bases and the J segment 0 bases; nucleotides outside the gene matches: 15. There are 20 residues in the CDR3.

To note about this clonotype: This may be a read error: a much more frequent sequence differs by one nucleotide. The chain joins TRBV4-3 to TRBJ2-2; D may be TRBD1 or TRBD2 (5 bases each). The germline V gene has CDR1 LGHNA and CDR2 YSLEER. This CDR3 has 17 residues. In DNA form, the CDR3 reads TGCGCCAGCAGCCAAGGGTGGAAGCCGGATGGGGACGGGGTGCTGTTTTTT. It codes for CASSQGWKPDGDGVLFF.

This clonotype was seen many times. The chain links TRBV20-1 to TRBJ2-7, with TRBD1 matching 7 bases. CDR3 length equals 14 residues. V was pared by 0 bases and J by 4 bases, with 6 bases of the junction left unmatched. Germline V gene lookup returns CDR1 DFQATT and CDR2 SNEGSKA (reference sequence). The CDR3 DNA follows: TGCAGTGCTAGAGATCGACTACAGGGGTACGAGCAGTACTTC. It codes for CSARDRLQGYEQYF.

The chain couples TRBV5-6 to TRBJ2-1; possibly TRBD2 for D (5 bases). Germline V lookup: CDR1 SGHDT, CDR2 YYEEEE. V lost 9 bases to trimming and J lost 7 bases, with 20 bases between them. This CDR3 region has 14 residues. The CDR3 protein is CAMSPGMSFNEQFF. CDR3 nucleotides: TGTGCCATGAGCCCCGGGATGTCTTTTAATGAGCAGTTCTTC.

This clonotype appeared a few times. This sequence joins TRBV7-2 and TRBJ2-7, with 8 positions matching TRBD2. This CDR3 region has 15 residues. J gave up 3 bases and V 5 bases, and 9 bases lay outside the gene matches. Germline lookup yields CDR1 SGHTA and CDR2 FQGNSA. The CDR3 nucleotides read TGTGCCAGCAGCCCAGTAGCGGGGTCTATCTACGAGCAGTACTTC. Translated, it gives CASSPVAGSIYEQYF. The full variable domain, its missing parts supplied by reference TRBV7-2 and TRBJ2-7, is GAGVSQSPSNKVTEKGKDVELRCDPISGHTALYWYRQSLGQGLEFLIYFQGNSAPDKSGLPSDRFSAERTGGSVSTLTIQRTQQEDSAVYLCASSPVAGSIYEQYFGPGTRLTVT.

The sample holds many counts of this clonotype. The chain is built from TRBV29-1 and TRBJ2-7; D could derive from TRBD1 or TRBD2 (5 bases each). Per the germline V gene, CDR1 is SQVTM and CDR2 is ANQGSEA. V dropped 7 bases and J dropped 0 bases, with 13 bases sitting between them. The CDR3 has 13 amino acids. DNA of the CDR3: TGCAGCGCCGCCGGGGCCAACTCCTACGAGCAGTACTTC. Protein: CSAAGANSYEQYF.

This clonotype was counted many times. The rearrangement links TRBV21-1 to TRBJ2-1; the table's D call, TRBD2, was not checked against the DNA. TRBV21-1 is classified as a pseudogene. This CDR3 comprises 15 residues. CDR3 sequence reads: CASSARDYLRNEQFF. In DNA form, the CDR3 reads TGTGCCAGCAGCGCGCGGGACTATCTTCGCAATGAGCAGTTCTTC.

This clonotype was seen repeatedly, ten times or more. The chain recombines TRBV5-1 with TRBJ2-3, with D possibly being TRBD1 (5 bases). There are 14 residues in the CDR3. Germline V lookup: CDR1 SGHRS, CDR2 YFSETQ. V was pared by 3 bases and J by 0 bases, with 8 bases between. For the CDR3, the DNA is TGCGCCAGCAGCTCGGACATCAGCACAGATACGCAGTATTTT. Protein: CASSSDISTDTQYF.

This clonotype was seen at least ten times. The chain uses TRBV6-5 and TRBJ2-1; D unclear. Trimming removed 6 bases from V and 4 bases from J, with 13 bases in between. The CDR3 runs 14 residues. The germline V gene encodes CDR1 MNHEY and CDR2 SVGAGI. CDR3 sequence reads: CASSYDSIYNEQFF. The CDR3 DNA is TGTGCCAGCAGCTATGACTCCATATACAATGAGCAGTTCTTC.